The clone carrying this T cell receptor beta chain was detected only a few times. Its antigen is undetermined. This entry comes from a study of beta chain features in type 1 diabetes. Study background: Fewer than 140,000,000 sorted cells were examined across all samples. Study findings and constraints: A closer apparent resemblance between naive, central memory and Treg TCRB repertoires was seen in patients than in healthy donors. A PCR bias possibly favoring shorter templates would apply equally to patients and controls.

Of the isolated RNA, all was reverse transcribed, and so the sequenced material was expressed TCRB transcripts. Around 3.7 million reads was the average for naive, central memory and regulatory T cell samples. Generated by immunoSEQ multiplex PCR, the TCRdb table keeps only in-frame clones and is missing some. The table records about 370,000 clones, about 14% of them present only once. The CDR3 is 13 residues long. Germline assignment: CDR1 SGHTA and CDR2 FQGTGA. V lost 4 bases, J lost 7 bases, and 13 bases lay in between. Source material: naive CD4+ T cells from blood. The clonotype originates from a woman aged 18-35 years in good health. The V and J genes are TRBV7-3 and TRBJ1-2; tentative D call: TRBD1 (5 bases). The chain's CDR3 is CASSSMGGAGYTF. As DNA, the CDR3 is TGTGCCAGCAGCTCCATGGGGGGAGCTGGCTACACCTTC.